This T cell receptor (beta chain) was identified during a study of preoperative IRX-2 immunotherapy in early breast cancer. Measured with immunoSEQ multiplex PCR; TCRdb has only the in-frame clones, and not every one. The sample records some 29,000 clones, about 90% being singletons. The treatment: preoperative locoregional IRX-2 cytokine immunotherapy. This phase Ib study tested locoregional IRX-2 cytokine immunotherapy given before surgery. The sample was taken from a patient treated with IRX-2 immunotherapy. The receptor was derived from a human donor with breast cancer.

The CDR3 DNA reads as TGTGCCAGCAGCTTGTGGGACAGCGCCTCTGGAAACACCATATATTTT. Encoded protein: CASSLWDSASGNTIYF. The chain recombines TRBV7-2 with TRBJ1-3, with 7 bases lining up with TRBD1. With 3 bases clipped from V and 0 bases from J, the junction kept 5 bases outside the gene matches. There are 16 residues in the CDR3. Germline V gene sequence: CDR1 SGHTA, CDR2 FQGNSA.